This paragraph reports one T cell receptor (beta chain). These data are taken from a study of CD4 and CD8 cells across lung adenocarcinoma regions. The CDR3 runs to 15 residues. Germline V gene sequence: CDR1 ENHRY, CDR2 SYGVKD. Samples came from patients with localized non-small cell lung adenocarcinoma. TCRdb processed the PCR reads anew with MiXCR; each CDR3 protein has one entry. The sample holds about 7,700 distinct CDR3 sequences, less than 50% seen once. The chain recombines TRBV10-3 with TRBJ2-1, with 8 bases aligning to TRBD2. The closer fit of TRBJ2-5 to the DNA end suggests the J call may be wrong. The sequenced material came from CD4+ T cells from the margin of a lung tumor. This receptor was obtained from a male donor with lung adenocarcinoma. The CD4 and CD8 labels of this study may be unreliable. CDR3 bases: TGTGCCATCAGTGTGAACCCCCGGGGGGGAGAGACCCAGTACTTC. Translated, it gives CAISVNPRGGETQYF.